This T cell receptor beta chain emerged from a study of blood T cells in healthy people across ages. The authors ran a second PCR of about 6 to 11 cycles using a sample-barcoded 5' primer and a J-beta primer mix. TCRdb redid the calling of the 5' RACE reads with MiXCR, one entry per CDR3 protein. The profile shows about 900,000 distinct CDR3 sequences, 40% to 60% of them singletons. The V end lost 0 bases, the J end lost 5 bases, and 11 bases lay between the germline ends. The CDR3 consists of 15 residues. Germline V CDR1 and CDR2: SGHDT, YYEEEE. The receptor was isolated from a man aged 25-45 years in good health. Source material: blood. This chain links TRBV5-6 with TRBJ1-4; D perhaps matches TRBD1 (6 bases). The CDR3 region has the DNA TGTGCCAGCAGCTTGGTTGGGGACACCAATGAAAAACTGTTTTTT. Translating gives CASSLVGDTNEKLFF.